This TCR beta chain was identified during a study of blood T cells in healthy people across ages. Whole-study results and caveats: Per million T cells, TCR beta diversity dropped about linearly as age rose.

Ranging in age from about 6 to 100, the donors were healthy Caucasian individuals from Russia. Together with a sample-barcoded 5' primer, a J-beta primer mix was included in a second PCR lasting about 6 to 12 cycles. Each of the cDNA molecules was tagged by a template-switch adaptor with 12 random nucleotides. Each CDR3 protein is one row after TCRdb ran MiXCR on the 5' RACE reads. The sample holds some 1,800,000 distinct CDR3 sequences, 30% to 40% seen once. This clonotype has a handful of counts. What it recognizes is unknown. Germline loops: CDR1 MGHRA, CDR2 YSYEKL. V shed 3 bases and J 2 bases; nucleotides not matched to a gene: 14. The CDR3 length is 18 residues.

The receptor's source is a human donor in good health. The rearrangement links TRBV4-1 to TRBJ2-5; 8 nucleotides agree with TRBD2. The sequencing input was blood. This CDR3 reads CASSHPRGPAGEQETQYF. CDR3 nucleotides: TGCGCCAGCAGCCACCCCAGGGGCCCAGCGGGGGAACAAGAGACCCAGTACTTC.